This T cell receptor (beta chain) emerged from a study of T cells in Graves' hyperthyroidism and ophthalmopathy. Regarding the study as a whole: In blood, most of the thyroid clonotypes expanded above 0.001 were also present.

Worth noting for this clonotype: Its antigen is undetermined.

Researchers amplified the TCR beta CDR3 regions from RNA transcripts. The HTBI primer set drove a first-round RT-PCR of the TCR CDR3. A single record per CDR3 protein comes from TCRdb applying MiXCR to the multiplex PCR reads. The repertoire holds about 59,000 distinct CDR3 sequences, with roughly 58% as singletons. This CDR3 has 11 amino acids. The V gene's germline CDR1 is MNHEY and CDR2 SVGAGI. Trimming took 7 bases from V and 7 from J, leaving 7 bases between them. This sequence originates from a woman aged 60-75 years with Graves' ophthalmopathy. This chain uses TRBV6-5 with TRBJ2-2, with TRBD2 as a possible D gene (5 bases). The sequenced sample was blood. CDR3: CASKRDGELFF. The CDR3, as DNA: TGTGCCAGCAAACGGGACGGGGAGCTGTTTTTT.